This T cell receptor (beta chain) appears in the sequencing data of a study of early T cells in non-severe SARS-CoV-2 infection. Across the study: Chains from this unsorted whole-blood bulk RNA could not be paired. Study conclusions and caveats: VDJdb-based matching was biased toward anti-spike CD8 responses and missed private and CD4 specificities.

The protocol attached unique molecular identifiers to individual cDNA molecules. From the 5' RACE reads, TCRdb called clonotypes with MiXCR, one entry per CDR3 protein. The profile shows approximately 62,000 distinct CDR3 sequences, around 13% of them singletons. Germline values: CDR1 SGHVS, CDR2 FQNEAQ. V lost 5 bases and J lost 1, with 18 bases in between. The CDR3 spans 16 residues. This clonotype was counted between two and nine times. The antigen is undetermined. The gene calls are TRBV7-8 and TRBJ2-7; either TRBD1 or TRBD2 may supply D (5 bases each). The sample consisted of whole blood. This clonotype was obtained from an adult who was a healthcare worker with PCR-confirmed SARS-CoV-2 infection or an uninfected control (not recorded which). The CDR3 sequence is CASSPRRQGLSYEQYF. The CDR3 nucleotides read TGTGCCAGCAGCCCTAGGAGGCAGGGTTTGTCCTACGAGCAGTACTTC.